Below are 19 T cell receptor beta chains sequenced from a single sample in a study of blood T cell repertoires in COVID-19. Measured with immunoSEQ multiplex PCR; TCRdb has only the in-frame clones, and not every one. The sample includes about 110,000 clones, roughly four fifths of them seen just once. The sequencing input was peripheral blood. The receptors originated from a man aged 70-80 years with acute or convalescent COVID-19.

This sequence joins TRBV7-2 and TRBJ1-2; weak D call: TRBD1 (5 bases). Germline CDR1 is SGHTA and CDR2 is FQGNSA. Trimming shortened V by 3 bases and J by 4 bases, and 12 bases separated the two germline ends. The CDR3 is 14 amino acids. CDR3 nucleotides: TGTGCCAGCAGCTTTAGTACCGACAGCTATGGCTACACCTTC. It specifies CASSFSTDSYGYTF. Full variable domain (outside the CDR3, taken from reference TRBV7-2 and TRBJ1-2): GAGVSQSPSNKVTEKGKDVELRCDPISGHTALYWYRQSLGQGLEFLIYFQGNSAPDKSGLPSDRFSAERTGGSVSTLTIQRTQQEDSAVYLCASSFSTDSYGYTFGSGTRLTVV.

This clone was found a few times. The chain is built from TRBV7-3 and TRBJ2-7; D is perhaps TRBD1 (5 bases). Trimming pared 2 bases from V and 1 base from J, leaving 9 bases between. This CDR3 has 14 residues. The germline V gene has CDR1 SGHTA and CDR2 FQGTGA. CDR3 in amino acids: CASSLGASSYEQYF. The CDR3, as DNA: TGTGCCAGCAGCTTAGGGGCCTCGTCCTACGAGCAGTACTTC.

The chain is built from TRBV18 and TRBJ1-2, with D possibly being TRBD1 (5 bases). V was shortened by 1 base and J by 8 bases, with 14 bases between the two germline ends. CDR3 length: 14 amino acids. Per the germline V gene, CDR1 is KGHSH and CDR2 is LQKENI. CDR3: CASSPRQGGDGYTF. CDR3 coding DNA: TGTGCCAGCTCACCACGGCAGGGAGGCGACGGCTACACCTTC.

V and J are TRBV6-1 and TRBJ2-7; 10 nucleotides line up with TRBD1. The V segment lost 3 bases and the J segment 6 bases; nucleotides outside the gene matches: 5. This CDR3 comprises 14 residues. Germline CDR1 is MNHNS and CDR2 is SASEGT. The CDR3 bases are TGTGCCAGCAGTGACCCCGGGACAGGGGTCGAGCAGTACTTC. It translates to CASSDPGTGVEQYF.

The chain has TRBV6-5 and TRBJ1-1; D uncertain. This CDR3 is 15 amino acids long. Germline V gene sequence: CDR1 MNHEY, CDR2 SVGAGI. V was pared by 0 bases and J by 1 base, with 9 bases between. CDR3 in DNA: TGTGCCAGCAGTTACTCGAAAGGGAGGAACACTGAAGCTTTCTTT. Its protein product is CASSYSKGRNTEAFF.

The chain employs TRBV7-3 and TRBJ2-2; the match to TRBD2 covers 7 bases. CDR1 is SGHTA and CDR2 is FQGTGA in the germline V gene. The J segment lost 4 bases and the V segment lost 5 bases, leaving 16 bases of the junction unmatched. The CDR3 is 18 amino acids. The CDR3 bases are TGTGCCAGCAGCCTCCAACCCGGGACTACAGTAGCCACCGGGGAGCTGTTTTTT. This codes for CASSLQPGTTVATGELFF.

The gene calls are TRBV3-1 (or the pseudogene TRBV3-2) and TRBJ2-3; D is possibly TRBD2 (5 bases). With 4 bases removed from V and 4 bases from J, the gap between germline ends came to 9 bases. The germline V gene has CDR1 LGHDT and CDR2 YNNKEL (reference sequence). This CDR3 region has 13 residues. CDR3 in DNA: TGTGCCAGCAGCCCAGGACTCTCAGATACGCAGTATTTT. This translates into CASSPGLSDTQYF.

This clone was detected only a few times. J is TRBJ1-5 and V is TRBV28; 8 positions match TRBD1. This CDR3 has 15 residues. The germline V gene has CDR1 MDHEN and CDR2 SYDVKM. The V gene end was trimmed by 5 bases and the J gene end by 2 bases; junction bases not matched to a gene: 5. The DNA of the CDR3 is TGTGCCAGCAGTCCCACAGGGGGAGGCAATCAGCCCCAGCATTTT. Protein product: CASSPTGGGNQPQHF.

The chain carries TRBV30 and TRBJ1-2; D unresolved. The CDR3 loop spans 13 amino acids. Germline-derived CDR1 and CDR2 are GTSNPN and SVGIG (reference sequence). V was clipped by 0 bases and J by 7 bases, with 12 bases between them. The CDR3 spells CAWSVSKSGGYTF. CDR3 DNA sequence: TGTGCCTGGAGTGTATCAAAGTCGGGTGGCTACACCTTC.

CDR3 protein: CASSVVGQGANNEQFF. CDR3 nucleotide sequence: TGTGCCAGCAGCGTAGTAGGACAGGGGGCTAACAATGAGCAGTTCTTC. This chain joins TRBV9 and TRBJ2-1; TRBD1 agrees at 11 bases. Germline loops: CDR1 SGDLS, CDR2 YYNGEE. The CDR3 spans 16 residues. The ends lost 0 bases at V and 5 bases at J; junction bases unmatched: 4.

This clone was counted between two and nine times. This CDR3 is CASSLPKGQLNTEAFF. CDR3 in DNA: TGTGCCAGCAGCTTACCGAAGGGACAGCTGAACACTGAAGCTTTCTTT. The chain uses TRBV7-9 and TRBJ1-1, with 7 bases that match TRBD1. Germline V gene sequence: CDR1 SEHNR, CDR2 FQNEAQ (reference sequence). The CDR3 runs 16 residues. Trimming cost V 2 bases and J 0 bases; bases outside gene matches: 6.

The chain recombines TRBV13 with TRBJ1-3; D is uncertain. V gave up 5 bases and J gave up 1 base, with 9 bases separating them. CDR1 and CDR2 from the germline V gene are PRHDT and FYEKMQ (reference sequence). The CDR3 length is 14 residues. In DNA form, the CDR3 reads TGTGCCAGCAGCCGCACAACGTCTGGAAACACCATATATTTT. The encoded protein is CASSRTTSGNTIYF.

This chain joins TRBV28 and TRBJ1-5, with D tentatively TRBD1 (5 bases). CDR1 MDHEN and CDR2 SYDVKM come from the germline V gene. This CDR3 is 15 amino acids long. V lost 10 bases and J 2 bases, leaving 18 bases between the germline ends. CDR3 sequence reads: CATLGGGYGNQPQHF. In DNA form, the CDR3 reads TGTGCCACCCTCGGGGGAGGGTACGGCAATCAGCCCCAGCATTTT.

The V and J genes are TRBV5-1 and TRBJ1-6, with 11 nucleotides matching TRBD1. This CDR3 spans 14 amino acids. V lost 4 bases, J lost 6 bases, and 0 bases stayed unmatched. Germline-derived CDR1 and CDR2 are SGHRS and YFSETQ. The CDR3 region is CASSGQGANSPLHF. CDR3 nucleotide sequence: TGCGCCAGCAGCGGACAGGGGGCTAATTCACCCCTCCACTTT.

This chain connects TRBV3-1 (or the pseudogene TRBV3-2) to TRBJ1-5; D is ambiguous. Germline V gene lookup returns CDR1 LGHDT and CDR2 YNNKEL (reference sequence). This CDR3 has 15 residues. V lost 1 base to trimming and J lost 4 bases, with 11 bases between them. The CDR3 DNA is TGTGCCAGCAGCCAAGGGGGAGGGAGGAATCAGCCCCAGCATTTT. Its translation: CASSQGGGRNQPQHF.

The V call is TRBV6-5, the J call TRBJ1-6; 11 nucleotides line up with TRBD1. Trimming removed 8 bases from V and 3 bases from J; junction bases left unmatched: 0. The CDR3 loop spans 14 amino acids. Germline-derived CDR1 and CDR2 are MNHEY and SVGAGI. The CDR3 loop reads CASGTGGYNSPLHF. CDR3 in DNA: TGTGCCAGCGGGACAGGGGGCTATAATTCACCCCTCCACTTT.

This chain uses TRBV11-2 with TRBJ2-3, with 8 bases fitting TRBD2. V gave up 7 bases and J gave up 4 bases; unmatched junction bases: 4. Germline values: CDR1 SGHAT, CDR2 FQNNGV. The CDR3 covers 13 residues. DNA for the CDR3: TGTGCCAGCACCCGGGGGGGGTCAGATACGCAGTATTTT. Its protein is CASTRGGSDTQYF.

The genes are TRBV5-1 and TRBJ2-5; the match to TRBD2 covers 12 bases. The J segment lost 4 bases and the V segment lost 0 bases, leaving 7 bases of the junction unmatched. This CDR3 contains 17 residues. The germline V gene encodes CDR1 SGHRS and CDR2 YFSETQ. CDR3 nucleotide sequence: TGCGCCAGCAGCTTGGAGGCTAGCGGGGGGGCCGCAGAGACCCAGTACTTC. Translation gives CASSLEASGGAAETQYF.

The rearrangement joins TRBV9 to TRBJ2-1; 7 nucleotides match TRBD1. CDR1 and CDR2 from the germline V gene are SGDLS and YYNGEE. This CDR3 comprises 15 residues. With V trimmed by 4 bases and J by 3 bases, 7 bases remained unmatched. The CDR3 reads CASSYTTGSYNEQFF. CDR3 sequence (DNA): TGTGCCAGCAGCTACACGACAGGGAGCTACAATGAGCAGTTCTTC.